These 23 T cell receptor beta chains came from one sample sequenced in a study of PD-L1 blockade in urothelial cancer. Profiled with immunoSEQ multiplex PCR; TCRdb holds only in-frame clones, not every one. Seen here are around 66,000 clones, roughly 90% observed once, and the top ten hold approximately 10%. Time point in this sample: peripheral blood 6 weeks after treatment start. Sequences were derived from PBMCs, sampled around atezolizumab (anti-PD-L1) treatment. Receptors originate from a man in his fifties or sixties with urothelial cancer.

V usage is TRBV25-1 and J usage is TRBJ1-1, with 7 bases that match TRBD1. V shed 3 bases, J shed 9 bases, and the junction held 1 base outside the gene matches. The CDR3 extends over 11 amino acids. Germline assignment: CDR1 MGHDK and CDR2 SYGVNS. This chain's CDR3 is CASSETGQAFF. The DNA of the CDR3 is TGTGCCAGCAGTGAGACAGGGCAAGCTTTCTTT.

The V and J genes are TRBV29-1 and TRBJ1-1; D unclear. In germline, CDR1 is SQVTM, CDR2 ANQGSEA. V shed 7 bases and J shed 0 bases, with 9 bases lying between them. This CDR3 has 12 residues. The chain's CDR3 is CSASHLNTEAFF. CDR3 nucleotide sequence: TGCAGCGCCTCACATTTGAACACTGAAGCTTTCTTT.

The V gene is TRBV5-4, the J gene TRBJ2-6, with D possibly matching TRBD2 (5 bases). This CDR3 region has 15 residues. Germline CDR1 reads SGHNT; CDR2 reads YYREEE (reference sequence). V was pared by 0 bases and J by 7 bases, with 11 bases between. The CDR3 sequence: CASSLGGYLANVLTF. The CDR3 region has the DNA TGTGCCAGCAGCTTGGGAGGGTATTTAGCCAACGTCCTGACTTTC.

The J gene is TRBJ2-5, the V gene TRBV7-9; maybe TRBD1 (6 bases). The CDR3 runs to 13 residues. Germline CDR1 reads SEHNR; CDR2 reads FQNEAQ (reference sequence). V was cut by 1 base and J by 4 bases, with 7 bases left in between. This CDR3 reads CASSLVGGETQYF. DNA for the CDR3: TGTGCCAGCAGCTTAGTAGGGGGAGAGACCCAGTACTTC.

The chain combines TRBV13 with TRBJ2-5; 10 positions agree with TRBD2. CDR1 and CDR2 from the germline V gene are PRHDT and FYEKMQ (reference sequence). V lost 0 bases and J lost 4; bases outside the gene matches: 5. This CDR3 has 16 residues. The CDR3 sequence: CASSLGASGSGETQYF. DNA for the CDR3: TGTGCCAGCAGCTTAGGGGCTAGCGGGAGCGGAGAGACCCAGTACTTC. The whole variable domain, remainder taken from reference TRBV13 and TRBJ2-5, is AAGVIQSPRHLIKEKRETATLKCYPIPRHDTVYWYQQGPGQDPQFLISFYEKMQSDKGSIPDRFSAQQFSDYHSELNMSSLELGDSALYFCASSLGASGSGETQYFGPGTRLLVL.

The chain carries TRBV18 and TRBJ2-7; TRBD2 matches at 7 bases. V shed 2 bases, J shed 1 base, and the junction held 5 bases outside the gene matches. CDR3 length equals 15 residues. Germline-derived CDR1 and CDR2 are KGHSH and LQKENI. CDR3 sequence (DNA): TGTGCCAGCTCACCATGGCCTAGCGGTTCCTACGAGCAGTACTTC. Amino acids: CASSPWPSGSYEQYF.

The chain links TRBV7-3 to TRBJ1-6, with D unresolved. Trimming removed 2 bases from V and 9 bases from J, with 17 bases in between. CDR3 length equals 16 residues. Per the germline V gene, CDR1 is SGHTA and CDR2 is FQGTGA. The CDR3 region has the DNA TGTGCCAGCAGCTTAGAAGCCCGTCCCGGGAGTTCACCCCTCCACTTT. Residues: CASSLEARPGSSPLHF. Using reference TRBV7-3 and TRBJ1-6 for the parts outside the CDR3, the full variable domain is GAGVSQTPSNKVTEKGKYVELRCDPISGHTALYWYRQSLGQGPEFLIYFQGTGAADDSGLPNDRFFAVRPEGSVSTLKIQRTERGDSAVYLCASSLEARPGSSPLHFGNGTRLTVT.

This clone was found once. The V gene is TRBV18, the J gene TRBJ2-2; 10 bases are shared with TRBD2. Germline values: CDR1 KGHSH, CDR2 LQKENI. The ends lost 4 bases at V and 6 bases at J; junction bases unmatched: 20. CDR3 length equals 20 residues. In DNA, the CDR3 is TGTGCCAGCTCACTTTCTTGGCTAGCGGGAGCCTCGCCGCATCCCGGGGAGCTGTTTTTT. This translates into CASSLSWLAGASPHPGELFF.

The chain links TRBV7-9 to TRBJ2-3; D might be TRBD2 (7 bases). CDR3 length: 15 residues. V was shortened by 1 base and J by 4 bases, with 12 bases between the two germline ends. Per the germline V gene, CDR1 is SEHNR and CDR2 is FQNEAQ (reference sequence). The CDR3 sequence: CASSLVSGGSDTQYF. The CDR3 DNA reads TGTGCCAGCAGCTTAGTTTCGGGGGGCTCAGATACGCAGTATTTT.

This clone was picked up one time. This CDR3 reads CASSFRDTLYGYTF. The CDR3 DNA reads TGTGCCAGCAGCTTCCGGGACACCCTTTATGGCTACACCTTC. The chain couples TRBV11-2 to TRBJ1-2, with D possibly being TRBD1 (6 bases). CDR3 length: 14 amino acids. The germline V and J ends were trimmed by 3 bases and 5 bases, with 13 bases remaining between them. Germline lookup yields CDR1 SGHAT and CDR2 FQNNGV.

V and J are TRBV2 and TRBJ1-2, with D possibly matching TRBD1 (6 bases). Trimming removed 8 bases at V and 0 bases at J, with 10 bases between. Germline loops: CDR1 SNHLY, CDR2 FYNNEI. The CDR3 is 13 residues long. DNA of the CDR3: TGTGCCAGCCTAAGGACAGCTAACTATGGCTACACCTTC. Amino acid sequence: CASLRTANYGYTF. Variable domain in full (rest from reference TRBV2 and TRBJ1-2): EPEVTQTPSHQVTQMGQEVILRCVPISNHLYFYWYRQILGQKVEFLVSFYNNEISEKSEIFDDQFSVERPDGSNFTLKIRSTKLEDSAMYFCASLRTANYGYTFGSGTRLTVV.

This clone occurred once. The V and J genes are TRBV28 and TRBJ2-7; 10 positions agree with TRBD2. V gave up 6 bases and J gave up 5 bases; unmatched junction bases: 13. This CDR3 is built from 16 residues. CDR1 is MDHEN and CDR2 is SYDVKM in the germline V gene. Here the CDR3 DNA reads TGTGCCAGCAGCGTCGTAAGACTAGCGGGCCGGGACGAGCAGTACTTC. This sequence encodes CASSVVRLAGRDEQYF.

CDR3 bases: TGTGCCAGCAGTCCGCTAGCGGGAGTCTACAATGAGCAGTTCTTC. This sequence encodes CASSPLAGVYNEQFF. The chain is built from TRBV27 and TRBJ2-1; 10 bases agree with TRBD2. CDR1 and CDR2 (germline): MNHEY, SMNVEV (reference sequence). V trimming: 5 bases; J trimming: 3 bases; junction bases outside the gene matches: 4. The CDR3 length is 15 residues.

The chain links TRBV27 to TRBJ1-2; no clear D gene. Germline CDR1 and CDR2: MNHEY and SMNVEV (reference sequence). V was shortened by 4 bases and J by 7 bases, with 25 bases between the two germline ends. CDR3 length equals 17 residues. CDR3 sequence: CASSWGISASGSSGYTF. The CDR3 nucleotides are TGTGCCAGCAGTTGGGGTATCTCAGCGAGCGGTTCCTCTGGCTACACCTTC.

The genes are TRBV30 and TRBJ1-5; tentative D call: TRBD1 (6 bases). The ends were cut back, 0 bases at V and 1 base at J, with 10 bases in the middle. Per the germline V gene, CDR1 is GTSNPN and CDR2 is SVGIG (reference sequence). This CDR3 spans 15 amino acids. In DNA form, the CDR3 reads TGTGCCTGGAGTGTAGTCAGGGGAAGCAATCAGCCCCAGCATTTT. It specifies CAWSVVRGSNQPQHF.

The gene calls are TRBV11-2 and TRBJ2-5; D might be TRBD1 (5 bases). The germline gives CDR1 SGHAT, CDR2 FQNNGV. There are 13 residues in the CDR3. Trimming took 5 bases from V and 5 from J, leaving 12 bases between them. The CDR3 is CASSKGAGETQYF. CDR3 nucleotide sequence: TGTGCCAGCAGCAAAGGGGCCGGGGAGACCCAGTACTTC.

The V gene is TRBV4-3, the J gene TRBJ2-7, with TRBD1 identical over 8 bases. V lost 4 bases to trimming and J lost 2 bases; unmatched junction nucleotides: 4. Germline-derived CDR1 and CDR2 are LGHNA and YSLEER. CDR3 length: 14 amino acids. The CDR3 DNA is TGCGCCAGCAGCCTAGGACAGGGTGCCTACGAGCAGTACTTC. It specifies CASSLGQGAYEQYF.

The chain joins TRBV9 to TRBJ2-7, with TRBD1 matching 10 bases. Germline CDR1 SGDLS, CDR2 YYNGEE. The trim removed 7 bases at V and 5 bases at J, leaving 9 bases unmatched. The length of the CDR3 is 14 residues. CDR3 coding DNA: TGTGCCAGCGGTGGCGGGACAGGGGACCACGAGCAGTACTTC. Protein sequence: CASGGGTGDHEQYF.

V and J are TRBV7-6 and TRBJ2-5; D may be TRBD1 (5 bases). Trimming stripped 5 bases from V and 5 bases from J, with 12 bases between. Germline V gives CDR1 SGHVS, CDR2 FNYEAQ. CDR3 length: 13 residues. Here the CDR3 DNA reads TGTGCCAGCAGCGCCAGGGTCCGGGAGACCCAGTACTTC. Translation gives CASSARVRETQYF. Filled out from reference TRBV7-6 and TRBJ2-5, the complete variable domain reads GAGVSQSPRYKVTKRGQDVALRCDPISGHVSLYWYRQALGQGPEFLTYFNYEAQQDKSGLPNDRFSAERPEGSISTLTIQRTEQRDSAMYRCASSARVRETQYFGPGTRLLVL.

The chain has TRBV30 and TRBJ2-1; 12 nucleotides agree with TRBD1. Germline CDR1 GTSNPN, CDR2 SVGIG (reference sequence). CDR3 length: 13 amino acids. V trimming: 3 bases; J trimming: 10 bases; junction bases outside the gene matches: 4. CDR3 residues: CAWRGQGAREQFF. The CDR3 nucleotides read TGTGCCTGGAGGGGACAGGGGGCGCGAGAGCAGTTCTTC.

Note on this clone: Within the sample, other DNA sequences also encode this same CDR3. The rearrangement uses TRBV19 and TRBJ1-5; D gene ambiguous. CDR3 size: 15 residues. Trimming took off 0 bases at V and 0 bases at J, with 6 bases between the two ends. Germline CDR1 is LNHDA and CDR2 is SQIVND (reference sequence). DNA for the CDR3: TGTGCCAGTAGTATAGAACGGTATAGCAATCAGCCCCAGCATTTT. It encodes CASSIERYSNQPQHF.

The chain links TRBV27 to TRBJ2-1; D possibly corresponds to TRBD1 (6 bases). Germline V gene lookup returns CDR1 MNHEY and CDR2 SMNVEV (reference sequence). The CDR3 loop spans 16 amino acids. V was clipped by 4 bases and J by 6 bases, with 19 bases between them. The CDR3 bases are TGTGCCAGCAGTTCACAGGGACAAACGGGGATCAATGAGCAGTTCTTC. It codes for CASSSQGQTGINEQFF.

CDR3 in amino acids: CASSIGLRTANYGYTF. CDR3 in DNA: TGTGCCAGTAGTATAGGTCTGAGGACAGCTAACTATGGCTACACCTTC. The genes are TRBV19 and TRBJ1-2, with D tentatively TRBD1 (6 bases). Trimming removed 1 base at V and 0 bases at J, with 12 bases between. This CDR3 spans 16 amino acids. Per the germline V gene, CDR1 is LNHDA and CDR2 is SQIVND (reference sequence).